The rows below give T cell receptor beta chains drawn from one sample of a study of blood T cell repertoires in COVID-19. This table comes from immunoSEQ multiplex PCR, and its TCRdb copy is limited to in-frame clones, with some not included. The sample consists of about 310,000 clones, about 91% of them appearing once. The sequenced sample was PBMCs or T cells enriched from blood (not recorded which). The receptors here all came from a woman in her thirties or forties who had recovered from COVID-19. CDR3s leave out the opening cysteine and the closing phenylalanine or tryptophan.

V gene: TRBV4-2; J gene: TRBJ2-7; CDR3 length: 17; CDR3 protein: ASSQGLAGGPSGSYEQY
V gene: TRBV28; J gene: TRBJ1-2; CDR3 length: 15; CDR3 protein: ASSVRRNTATNYGYT
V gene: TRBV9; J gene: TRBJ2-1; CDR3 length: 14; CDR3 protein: ASSVNSGGIYNEQF
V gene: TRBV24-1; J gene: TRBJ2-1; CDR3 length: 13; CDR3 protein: ATSDPRQGGNEQF
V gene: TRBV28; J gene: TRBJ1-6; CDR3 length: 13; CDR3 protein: ASRNPTGGNSPLH
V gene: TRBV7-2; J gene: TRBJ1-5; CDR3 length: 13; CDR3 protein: ASSFGQGDYQPQH
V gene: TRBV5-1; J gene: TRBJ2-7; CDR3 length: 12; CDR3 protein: ASSQMGQDYEQY
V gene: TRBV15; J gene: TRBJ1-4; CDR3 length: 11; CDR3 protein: ATSRDRGEKLF
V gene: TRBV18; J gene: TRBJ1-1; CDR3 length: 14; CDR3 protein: ASSPRVDRARTEAF
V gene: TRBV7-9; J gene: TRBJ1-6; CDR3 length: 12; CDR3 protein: ASSFGGGDSPLH
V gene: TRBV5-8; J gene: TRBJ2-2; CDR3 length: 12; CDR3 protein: ASSDDRVAGELF
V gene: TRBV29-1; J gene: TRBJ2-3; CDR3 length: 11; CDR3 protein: SVEVGGHDTQY
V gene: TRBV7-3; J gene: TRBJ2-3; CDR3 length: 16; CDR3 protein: ASSSGLAGGLVPDTQY
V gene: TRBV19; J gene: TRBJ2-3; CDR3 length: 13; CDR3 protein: ASSIALAGTDTQY
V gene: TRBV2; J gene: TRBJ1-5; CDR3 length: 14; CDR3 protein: ASSDQTGGLSKPQH
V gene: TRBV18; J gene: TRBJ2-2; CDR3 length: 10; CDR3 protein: ASGQNTGELF
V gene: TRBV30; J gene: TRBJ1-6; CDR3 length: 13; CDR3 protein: AWSPPVDRISPLH
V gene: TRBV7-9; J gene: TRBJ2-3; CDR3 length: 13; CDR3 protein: ASSLLTSGTDTQY
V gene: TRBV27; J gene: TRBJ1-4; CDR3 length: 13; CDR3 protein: ASRLFTGSNEKLF
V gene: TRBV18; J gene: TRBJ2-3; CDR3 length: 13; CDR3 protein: ASSPGQGAGDTQY
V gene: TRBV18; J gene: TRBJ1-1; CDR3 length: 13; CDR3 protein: ASSRTRVGDTEAF
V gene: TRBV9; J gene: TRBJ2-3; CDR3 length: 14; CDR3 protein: ASSVGGRGGTDTQY
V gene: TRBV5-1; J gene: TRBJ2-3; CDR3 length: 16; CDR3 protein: ASSLGLAGAPSTDTQY
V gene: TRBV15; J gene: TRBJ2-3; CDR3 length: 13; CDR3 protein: ATSRVRGGTDTQY
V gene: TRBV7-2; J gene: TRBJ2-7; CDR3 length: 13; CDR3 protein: ASSLGSGRVYEQY
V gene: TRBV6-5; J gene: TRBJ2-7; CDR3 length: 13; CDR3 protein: ASSPQIGGPHEQY
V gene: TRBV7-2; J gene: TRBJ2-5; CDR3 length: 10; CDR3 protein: ASSSAGETQY
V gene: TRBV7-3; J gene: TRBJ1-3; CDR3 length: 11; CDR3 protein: ASSLKSQDTIY
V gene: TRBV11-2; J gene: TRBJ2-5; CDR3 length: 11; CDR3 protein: ASGQGFQETQY
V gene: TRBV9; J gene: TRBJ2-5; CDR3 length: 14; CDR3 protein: ASSSGASGGQETQY
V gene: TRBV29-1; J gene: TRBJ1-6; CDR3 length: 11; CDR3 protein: SVRGPGESPLH
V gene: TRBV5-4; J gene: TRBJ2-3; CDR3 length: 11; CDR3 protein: ASSFWSSDTQY
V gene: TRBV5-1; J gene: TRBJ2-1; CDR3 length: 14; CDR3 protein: ASSLVGLAGNNEQF
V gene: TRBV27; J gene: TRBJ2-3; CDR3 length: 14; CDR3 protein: ASSSRGARSTDTQY
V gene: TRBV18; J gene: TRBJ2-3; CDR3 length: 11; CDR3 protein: ASSLPGTDTQY
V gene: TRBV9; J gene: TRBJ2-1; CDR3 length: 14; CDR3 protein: ASSVVTGGAYNEQF